One sample yielded the 28 T cell receptor beta chains listed below, sequenced in a study of OX40 agonist ivuxolimab in advanced cancers. TCRdb's table, derived via immunoSEQ multiplex PCR, lists solely in-frame clones and lacks some. The table lists 79,000 or so clones, roughly nine tenths of them singletons. Sequencing used CD4+ or CD8+ T cells sorted from blood, obtained in a trial of the OX40 agonist ivuxolimab. These receptors came from an adult with an advanced solid tumor such as melanoma, head and neck, liver or kidney cancer.

This clone was seen just once. V is TRBV5-4 and J is TRBJ2-5; D is uncertain. V was clipped by 0 bases and J by 0 bases, with 3 bases between them. The CDR3 extends over 13 amino acids. CDR1 and CDR2 (germline): SGHNT, YYREEE (reference sequence). CDR3 in amino acids: CASSLDYQETQYF. The CDR3 DNA reads as TGTGCCAGCAGCTTGGACTACCAAGAGACCCAGTACTTC. The full variable domain, completed using reference TRBV5-4 and TRBJ2-5, is ETGVTQSPTHLIKTRGQQVTLRCSSQSGHNTVSWYQQALGQGPQFIFQYYREEENGRGNFPPRFSGLQFPNYSSELNVNALELDDSALYLCASSLDYQETQYFGPGTRLLVL.

The V gene is TRBV11-2, the J gene TRBJ1-5; no definite D call. V was trimmed by 4 bases and J by 2 bases, leaving 9 bases between them. Per the germline V gene, CDR1 is SGHAT and CDR2 is FQNNGV. There are 14 residues in the CDR3. CDR3 region: CASSSYGRNQPQHF. The CDR3 DNA is TGTGCCAGCAGCTCCTACGGGCGCAATCAGCCCCAGCATTTT.

This clone occurred a few times. The rearrangement links TRBV25-1 to TRBJ1-2; TRBD1 matches at 7 bases. The germline V gene has CDR1 MGHDK and CDR2 SYGVNS. Trimming took 5 bases from V and 8 from J; bases not matched to a gene: 5. The length of the CDR3 is 12 residues. CDR3 sequence: CASSTGTEGYTF. The CDR3 coding sequence is TGTGCCAGCAGTACGGGGACAGAGGGCTACACCTTC.

The gene calls are TRBV6-6 and TRBJ2-1; D gene unclear. Trimming cost V 1 base and J 4 bases, with 5 bases left between them. The CDR3 contains 13 residues. The germline V gene encodes CDR1 MNHNY and CDR2 SVGAGI (reference sequence). The CDR3 is CASSYWGYNEQFF. CDR3 in DNA: TGTGCCAGCAGTTACTGGGGTTACAATGAGCAGTTCTTC.

This clone was seen a single time. The chain employs TRBV19 and TRBJ2-3; TRBD2 matches 11 bases. This CDR3 region has 17 residues. Germline V CDR1 and CDR2: LNHDA, SQIVND (reference sequence). Unmatched junction bases numbered 8, after V lost 4 bases and J lost 2 bases. This CDR3 is CASSRRLAGPPTDTQYF. The CDR3 DNA is TGTGCCAGTAGTAGACGACTAGCGGGACCACCCACAGATACGCAGTATTTT. The entire variable domain, with the rest obtained from reference TRBV19 and TRBJ2-3, is as follows: DGGITQSPKYLFRKEGQNVTLSCEQNLNHDAMYWYRQDPGQGLRLIYYSQIVNDFQKGDIAEGYSVSREKKESFPLTVTSAQKNPTAFYLCASSRRLAGPPTDTQYFGPGTRLTVL.

The genes are TRBV2 and TRBJ2-5; no reliable D call. The CDR3 runs to 12 residues. Trimming removed 11 bases from V and 4 bases from J, with 14 bases in between. Germline V gene sequence: CDR1 SNHLY, CDR2 FYNNEI. CDR3 coding DNA: TGTGCCCACACTACCTCGGCAGAGACCCAGTACTTC. Translating gives CAHTTSAETQYF. Filled out from reference TRBV2 and TRBJ2-5, the complete variable domain reads EPEVTQTPSHQVTQMGQEVILRCVPISNHLYFYWYRQILGQKVEFLVSFYNNEISEKSEIFDDQFSVERPDGSNFTLKIRSTKLEDSAMYFCAHTTSAETQYFGPGTRLLVL.

CDR3 in amino acids: CASKGGDLAYGYTF. CDR3 DNA: TGTGCCAGCAAAGGGGGGGATCTCGCCTATGGCTACACCTTC. The rearrangement uses TRBV2 and TRBJ1-2, with a weak D call TRBD1 (6 bases). Trimming stripped 7 bases from V and 4 bases from J, with 16 bases between. Germline V gene data show CDR1 as SNHLY and CDR2 as FYNNEI. The CDR3 consists of 14 residues.

The genes are TRBV7-8 and TRBJ2-7; D is unclear. V shed 0 bases and J shed 5 bases, with 8 bases lying between them. CDR1 and CDR2 (germline): SGHVS, FQNEAQ. The length of the CDR3 is 13 residues. The CDR3 protein is CASSLALGNEQYF. The CDR3 DNA is TGTGCCAGCAGCTTAGCCTTGGGGAACGAGCAGTACTTC.

The count of this clone is one. CDR3 residues: CASSGLAEAGELFF. The CDR3 region has the DNA TGTGCCAGCAGTGGCCTAGCGGAGGCCGGGGAGCTGTTTTTT. The chain is built from TRBV2 and TRBJ2-2, with TRBD2 matching over 7 bases. V was pared by 4 bases and J by 6 bases, with 5 bases of the junction left unmatched. CDR1 is SNHLY and CDR2 is FYNNEI in the germline V gene. CDR3 size: 14 residues.

The chain couples TRBV28 to TRBJ2-7; a possible D gene is TRBD1 (6 bases). Trimming took off 8 bases at V and 4 bases at J, with 15 bases between the two ends. The CDR3 runs to 13 residues. The V gene's germline CDR1 is MDHEN and CDR2 SYDVKM. CDR3 region: CASGKGVLYEQYF. In DNA, the CDR3 is TGTGCCAGCGGGAAGGGGGTCTTATACGAGCAGTACTTC. Using reference TRBV28 and TRBJ2-7 for the parts outside the CDR3, the full variable domain is DVKVTQSSRYLVKRTGEKVFLECVQDMDHENMFWYRQDPGLGLRLIYFSYDVKMKEKGDIPEGYSVSREKKERFSLILESASTNQTSMYLCASGKGVLYEQYFGPGTRLTVT.

V and J are TRBV27 and TRBJ2-7; D is undetermined. V was shortened by 5 bases and J by 0 bases, with 11 bases between the two germline ends. This CDR3 has 14 amino acids. The germline gives CDR1 MNHEY, CDR2 SMNVEV (reference sequence). The CDR3 loop reads CASSLYITSYEQYF. The CDR3 DNA sequence: TGTGCCAGCAGTCTGTACATCACCTCCTACGAGCAGTACTTC.

This chain uses TRBV6-5 with TRBJ1-4; D is possibly TRBD1 (5 bases). The germline CDR1 and CDR2 sequences are MNHEY and SVGAGI. CDR3 length: 14 amino acids. Trimming took off 2 bases at V and 6 bases at J, with 10 bases between the two ends. DNA of the CDR3: TGTGCCAGCAGTTACGGGGGGATCGATGAAAAACTGTTTTTT. Amino acid sequence: CASSYGGIDEKLFF.

This clone appeared a single time. An end of the junction does not agree with germline; a read error may underlie this. The chain has TRBV7-2 and TRBJ2-1, with 10 bases aligning to TRBD2. Germline V lookup: CDR1 SGHTA, CDR2 FQGNSA. The CDR3 runs 14 residues. The CDR3 here is CASSLAGVHNEQFF. In DNA form, the CDR3 reads TGTGCCAGCAGCCTAGCGGGAGTCCACAATGAGCAGTTCTTC.

This chain joins TRBV28 and TRBJ2-7; 10 bases are shared with TRBD2. The CDR3 has 15 amino acids. The germline V gene has CDR1 MDHEN and CDR2 SYDVKM. Unmatched junction bases numbered 13, after V lost 7 bases and J lost 7 bases. CDR3 DNA sequence: TGTGCCAGCATATTCTTAGCGGGAGGCCGAGGAGAGCAGTACTTC. Amino acid sequence: CASIFLAGGRGEQYF.

In this sample, this clone turned up once. This chain connects TRBV11-3 to TRBJ2-4; 9 bases line up with TRBD2. J was trimmed by 8 bases and V by 2 bases; bases with no gene match: 10. Germline V gives CDR1 SGHNT, CDR2 YENEEA. This CDR3 region has 16 residues. CDR3 sequence: CASSLRGASGVDIQYF. In DNA form, the CDR3 reads TGTGCCAGCAGCTTAAGGGGGGCTAGCGGGGTAGACATTCAGTACTTC.

This sequence joins TRBV25-1 and TRBJ2-2, with D uncertain. This CDR3 has 13 amino acids. Germline assignment: CDR1 MGHDK and CDR2 SYGVNS. V lost 4 bases and J 4 bases, leaving 7 bases between the germline ends. As DNA, the CDR3 is TGTGCCAGCAGTGCCCATTCCACCGGGGAGCTGTTTTTT. The encoded protein is CASSAHSTGELFF.

The V call is TRBV7-3, the J call TRBJ2-2; 8 bases agree with TRBD1. The length of the CDR3 is 19 residues. Germline CDR1 reads SGHTA; CDR2 reads FQGTGA. The ends lost 6 bases at V and 3 bases at J; junction bases unmatched: 18. The CDR3 reads CASSFRDRTFFVDTGELFF. The CDR3 DNA sequence: TGTGCCAGCAGTTTCCGGGACAGGACGTTTTTCGTGGACACCGGGGAGCTGTTTTTT.

The chain's CDR3 is CASSSPGPFTYEQYF. Here the CDR3 DNA reads TGTGCCAGCAGTTCCCCGGGTCCTTTTACCTACGAGCAGTACTTC. The chain combines TRBV28 with TRBJ2-7, with D uncertain. This CDR3 is 15 amino acids long. The V and J ends lost 4 bases and 2 bases respectively, with 15 bases between them. Germline values: CDR1 MDHEN, CDR2 SYDVKM.

V is TRBV5-1 and J is TRBJ2-6, with D perhaps TRBD1 or TRBD2 (6 bases each). From germline, CDR1 is SGHRS and CDR2 YFSETQ. The CDR3 spans 17 residues. V dropped 1 base and J dropped 4 bases, with 15 bases sitting between them. The DNA of the CDR3 is TGCGCCAGCAGCTTGTCTGTCGGGGGCTCGGGGGCCAACGTCCTGACTTTC. It translates to CASSLSVGGSGANVLTF.

J is TRBJ2-4 and V is TRBV10-3, with D perhaps matching TRBD1 or TRBD2 (6 bases each). The length of the CDR3 is 16 residues. V dropped 0 bases and J dropped 4 bases, with 13 bases sitting between them. Per the germline V gene, CDR1 is ENHRY and CDR2 is SYGVKD. The CDR3, as DNA: TGTGCCATCAGTGAGTCGGTAACGGGGGCAAAAAACATTCAGTACTTC. Translating gives CAISESVTGAKNIQYF.

This clone showed up just once. V and J are TRBV11-3 and TRBJ2-7; D gene unclear. This CDR3 spans 13 amino acids. The V gene lost 4 bases and the J gene lost 5 bases, with 12 bases spanning the gap. The germline V gene encodes CDR1 SGHNT and CDR2 YENEEA. CDR3 amino acids: CASSSRFLDEQYF. The DNA for the CDR3 is TGTGCCAGCAGCTCCCGGTTTCTCGACGAGCAGTACTTC.

CDR3 nucleotide sequence: TGCGCCAGCAGTTATGTTTCGTCCTACAATGAGCAGTTCTTC. Amino acids: CASSYVSSYNEQFF. V gene TRBV5-1 combines with J gene TRBJ2-1; D call uncertain. Trimming stripped 5 bases from V and 1 base from J, with 10 bases between. The V gene's germline CDR1 is SGHRS and CDR2 YFSETQ. The CDR3 runs 14 residues.

V usage is TRBV19 and J usage is TRBJ2-7, with TRBD1 identical over 8 bases. The germline gives CDR1 LNHDA, CDR2 SQIVND (reference sequence). The CDR3 covers 12 residues. J was trimmed by 4 bases and V by 5 bases; bases with no gene match: 1. CDR3 nucleotide sequence: TGTGCCAGTAGTGACAGGGGTTACGAGCAGTACTTC. Protein product: CASSDRGYEQYF.

This CDR3 reads CASSNSRAEGTDTQYF. CDR3 in DNA: TGTGCCAGTAGTAACTCCCGTGCGGAGGGCACAGATACGCAGTATTTT. The rearrangement joins TRBV19 to TRBJ2-3; maybe TRBD2 (5 bases). Trimming pared 4 bases from V and 1 base from J, leaving 15 bases between. The CDR3 extends over 16 amino acids. Germline loops: CDR1 LNHDA, CDR2 SQIVND (reference sequence).

The rearrangement uses TRBV27 and TRBJ1-2; TRBD1 matches 10 bases. Trimming cost V 8 bases and J 7 bases; bases outside gene matches: 10. Germline V gives CDR1 MNHEY, CDR2 SMNVEV (reference sequence). CDR3 length equals 14 residues. In DNA, the CDR3 is TGTGCCAGCTGCCAGACAGGGGGCGTTCTTGGCTACACCTTC. This translates into CASCQTGGVLGYTF.

This chain connects TRBV28 to TRBJ2-7; unclear D gene. With 5 bases removed from V and 12 bases from J, the gap between germline ends came to 17 bases. Germline V CDR1 and CDR2: MDHEN, SYDVKM. The CDR3 length is 12 residues. The chain's CDR3 is CASSPGLRRRYF. CDR3 coding DNA: TGTGCCAGCAGTCCCGGGCTCCGAAGGCGGTACTTC.

The chain joins TRBV11-2 to TRBJ2-5; TRBD2 is a possible D gene (5 bases). CDR3 length equals 15 residues. Deletions cut 6 bases from V and 4 bases from J, with 18 bases between. Germline V lookup: CDR1 SGHAT, CDR2 FQNNGV. The CDR3 DNA reads as TGTGCCAGCAGTTCCCTAGCATCCCCTTCAGAGACCCAGTACTTC. Translated: CASSSLASPSETQYF. Full variable domain (missing parts from reference TRBV11-2 and TRBJ2-5): EAGVAQSPRYKIIEKRQSVAFWCNPISGHATLYWYQQILGQGPKLLIQFQNNGVVDDSQLPKDRFSAERLKGVDSTLKIQPAKLEDSAVYLCASSSLASPSETQYFGPGTRLLVL.

V and J are TRBV28 and TRBJ2-3; 7 nucleotides agree with TRBD1. J lost 6 bases, V lost 8 bases, and 11 bases had no gene match. Germline lookup yields CDR1 MDHEN and CDR2 SYDVKM. This CDR3 spans 14 amino acids. The CDR3 nucleotides read TGTGCCAGCCTCAGGGGGTCTCCCCCCGATACGCAGTATTTT. Encoded protein: CASLRGSPPDTQYF.